Each of the 27 T cell receptor beta chains below was sequenced from the same sample in a study of molecular identifiers for immune sequencing clone quantification. TCRdb passed the PCR reads through MiXCR, listing each CDR3 protein once. Seen here are roughly 12,000 distinct CDR3 sequences, roughly 16% observed once, and the top ten hold under 2%. The specimen was naive CD8+ T cells from blood, with Jurkat cell RNA spiked in. Subset indicated: FACS-sorted CD8+CD4-CCR7+CD45RA+ naive T cells. The receptors stem from a human donor in good health. Some libraries in this study had Jurkat cell RNA spiked in.

This clonotype qualifies as medium-sized. The rearrangement uses TRBV7-2 and TRBJ2-1, with D perhaps TRBD2 (5 bases). This CDR3 is built from 16 residues. With 4 bases removed from V and 4 bases from J, the gap between germline ends came to 17 bases. Germline CDR1 reads SGHTA; CDR2 reads FQGNSA. The DNA of the CDR3 is TGTGCCAGCAGCTATTCGGGGTTAAGGCCTTACAATGAGCAGTTCTTC. It encodes CASSYSGLRPYNEQFF.

In regard to this clonotype: At one of its ends the junction is not consistent with the germline gene, which may arise from a read error. The chain uses TRBV6-6 and TRBJ1-1; the D is unclear. The germline CDR1 and CDR2 sequences are MNHNY and SVGAGI (reference sequence). CDR3 length equals 12 residues. Written as DNA, the CDR3 is TGTGCCGGCAGTTACCCTGATACTGAAGCTTTCTTT. It is translated as CAGSYPDTEAFF.

This clonotype was recorded at least ten times. The chain recombines TRBV29-1 with TRBJ2-7, with 8 bases matching TRBD2. V lost 6 bases and J lost 5; bases outside the gene matches: 9. CDR1 and CDR2 (germline): SQVTM, ANQGSEA. This CDR3 has 13 residues. CDR3 nucleotides: TGCAGCGTCCCCGGGACTAGGGCCGACGAGCAGTACTTC. Translating gives CSVPGTRADEQYF.

Many counts were recorded for this clonotype. This chain links TRBV27 with TRBJ2-7, with D perhaps matching TRBD2 (5 bases). CDR1 is MNHEY, CDR2 SMNVEV, per germline (reference sequence). V lost 6 bases and J 3 bases, leaving 12 bases between the germline ends. The CDR3 consists of 13 residues. DNA of the CDR3: TGTGCCAGCAGCCGCCGAGGGCTCTACGAGCAGTACTTC. Its translation: CASSRRGLYEQYF.

About this clonotype: A much larger clone differs by one base, so this may be a read error. The V and J genes are TRBV11-2 and TRBJ2-7; D may be TRBD1 or TRBD2 (5 bases each). Deletions cut 7 bases from V and 4 bases from J, with 20 bases between. The germline gives CDR1 SGHAT, CDR2 FQNNGV. The CDR3 is made up of 15 amino acids. CDR3 sequence: CASNTEGTRRYEQYF. DNA for the CDR3: TGTGCCAGCAATACAGAGGGGACCAGAAGGTACGAGCAGTACTTC.

This clonotype rates as medium-sized. V gene TRBV7-2 combines with J gene TRBJ2-3; 12 nucleotides match TRBD2. The CDR3 contains 16 residues. V lost 6 bases, J lost 5 bases, and 9 bases stayed unmatched. The germline CDR1 and CDR2 sequences are SGHTA and FQGNSA. CDR3 DNA: TGTGCCAGCAGTGCCAGCCTAGCGGGAGGGTTAGATACGCAGTATTTT. This encodes CASSASLAGGLDTQYF.

This clonotype is judged medium-sized (0.01 to 0.1%). The V and J genes are TRBV20-1 and TRBJ2-7; 7 positions agree with TRBD1. V was pared by 6 bases and J by 3 bases, with 11 bases of the junction left unmatched. This CDR3 contains 14 residues. From germline, CDR1 is DFQATT and CDR2 SNEGSKA (reference sequence). CDR3 bases: TGCAGTGCAACCGGGACAGAAAGGGGCTACGAGCAGTACTTC. Its protein is CSATGTERGYEQYF.

With respect to this clonotype: One base away lies a much larger clone, so this may be a sequencing read error. J is TRBJ1-4 and V is TRBV7-9; no firm D call. V was shortened by 8 bases and J by 6 bases, with 7 bases between the two germline ends. The CDR3 runs to 11 residues. Per the germline V gene, CDR1 is SEHNR and CDR2 is FQNEAQ (reference sequence). The CDR3: CASWEDEKLFF. The DNA for the CDR3 is TGTGCCAGCTGGGAAGATGAAAAACTGTTTTTT.

The gene calls are TRBV20-1 and TRBJ2-1; D ambiguous. CDR3 length equals 16 residues. Trimming cost V 0 bases and J 2 bases, with 14 bases left between them. Germline V lookup: CDR1 DFQATT, CDR2 SNEGSKA (reference sequence). CDR3 loop: CSARDTPATAYNEQFF. The CDR3 nucleotides are TGCAGTGCTAGAGATACCCCCGCTACCGCCTACAATGAGCAGTTCTTC.

Of note for this clonotype: A much larger clone differs by one base, so this may be a read error. The chain links TRBV27 to TRBJ2-1, with a possible D match to TRBD1 (6 bases). This CDR3 spans 13 amino acids. Germline lookup yields CDR1 MNHEY and CDR2 SMNVEV (reference sequence). Trimming stripped 1 base from V and 16 bases from J, with 17 bases between. The CDR3 DNA is TGTGCCAGCAGTTTATATGAAGGAGACAGGCCCTTCTTC. It yields the protein CASSLYEGDRPFF.

This clonotype was seen many times. The chain recombines TRBV7-9 with TRBJ2-5; possible D gene TRBD1, 5 bases. Germline values: CDR1 SEHNR, CDR2 FQNEAQ (reference sequence). The CDR3 contains 15 residues. Trimming shortened V by 8 bases and J by 2 bases, and 18 bases separated the two germline ends. In DNA form, the CDR3 reads TGTGCCAGCGCCCTAGGGCCTGGGGCACAAGAGACCCAGTACTTC. Amino acid sequence: CASALGPGAQETQYF.

This clonotype appeared many times. V usage is TRBV27 and J usage is TRBJ1-5; TRBD1 might be the D (6 bases). The CDR3 has 13 residues. CDR1 MNHEY and CDR2 SMNVEV come from the germline V gene (reference sequence). Trimming left V 5 bases short and J 3 bases short, with 8 bases between. Written as DNA, the CDR3 is TGTGCCAGCAGTGGGGGCTCCAATCAGCCCCAGCATTTT. Encoded protein: CASSGGSNQPQHF.

This clonotype is medium-sized within its sample. The V call is TRBV6-2 or TRBV6-3, the J call TRBJ2-5; D possibly corresponds to TRBD1 (5 bases). Germline V CDR1 and CDR2: MNHEY, SVGEGT. This CDR3 contains 15 residues. V was pared by 7 bases and J by 5 bases, with 20 bases between. CDR3 in amino acids: CASKYIQGLKETQYF. For the CDR3, the DNA is TGTGCCAGCAAATACATCCAGGGTCTGAAGGAGACCCAGTACTTC.

This clonotype is categorized as medium-sized. This rearrangement joins TRBV30 to TRBJ1-4, with 10 bases lining up with TRBD1. V dropped 4 bases and J dropped 8; count of bases not matched to a gene: 7. Germline CDR1 and CDR2: GTSNPN and SVGIG (reference sequence). This CDR3 region has 14 residues. In nucleotides, the CDR3 is TGTGCCTGGAATACCGGGACAGGGGTCGAAAAACTGTTTTTT. This codes for CAWNTGTGVEKLFF. The whole variable domain, filled in from reference TRBV30 and TRBJ1-4, reads SQTIHQWPATLVQPVGSPLSLECTVEGTSNPNLYWYRQAAGRGLQLLFYSVGIGQISSEVPQNLSASRPQDRQFILSSKKLLLSDSGFYLCAWNTGTGVEKLFFGSGTQLSVL.

This clonotype was observed many times. The chain employs TRBV3-1 and TRBJ2-1, with no clear D. Germline CDR1 and CDR2: LGHDT and YNNKEL (reference sequence). V dropped 1 base and J dropped 2 bases, with 12 bases sitting between them. The CDR3 loop spans 16 amino acids. The CDR3 coding sequence is TGTGCCAGCAGCCAAGTTTTGGCAGGCCCCTACAATGAGCAGTTCTTC. This codes for CASSQVLAGPYNEQFF.

In its sample, this clonotype is medium-sized (0.01 to 0.1%). The chain is built from TRBV30 and TRBJ2-3; TRBD1 matches 7 bases. V shed 5 bases, J shed 2 bases, and the junction held 13 bases outside the gene matches. Germline V gene sequence: CDR1 GTSNPN, CDR2 SVGIG (reference sequence). The CDR3 runs to 16 residues. The chain's CDR3 is CAWLGIGTVHTDTQYF. The DNA for the CDR3 is TGTGCCTGGCTGGGGATCGGGACAGTTCACACAGATACGCAGTATTTT.

This sequence joins TRBV11-3 and TRBJ2-5; TRBD1 matches 9 bases. This CDR3 is built from 14 residues. V trimming: 3 bases; J trimming: 5 bases; junction bases outside the gene matches: 4. Germline CDR1 is SGHNT and CDR2 is YENEEA. CDR3 amino acids: CASSFGQGRETQYF. Written as DNA, the CDR3 is TGTGCCAGCAGCTTCGGACAGGGGCGGGAGACCCAGTACTTC.

This clonotype ranks as medium-sized (0.01 to 0.1%). The chain is built from TRBV19 and TRBJ1-1; D uncertain. This CDR3 spans 14 amino acids. Germline V gene sequence: CDR1 LNHDA, CDR2 SQIVND (reference sequence). Deletions cut 1 base from V and 6 bases from J, with 12 bases between. The CDR3 nucleotides read TGTGCCAGTAGTATAGTCCGGGCTGGGCCTGAAGCTTTCTTT. Amino acid sequence: CASSIVRAGPEAFF.

The chain employs TRBV27 and TRBJ2-2; D is possibly TRBD1 (5 bases). Looked up from germline, CDR1 is MNHEY and CDR2 is SMNVEV (reference sequence). This CDR3 contains 16 residues. Trimming took off 4 bases at V and 0 bases at J, with 12 bases between the two ends. The CDR3 loop is CASSSYKTANTGELFF. CDR3 coding DNA: TGTGCCAGCAGTTCCTACAAGACAGCGAACACCGGGGAGCTGTTTTTT.

This clonotype was seen only a few times. Given a much more abundant clone one base away, this may be a read error. The V gene is TRBV10-3, the J gene TRBJ1-1, with D possibly matching TRBD1 (5 bases). CDR1 is ENHRY, CDR2 SYGVKD, per germline. CDR3 size: 12 residues. CDR3 region: CAIRAGNTEAIF. The CDR3 region has the DNA TGTGCCATCAGGGCAGGGAACACTGAAGCTATCTTT.

Concerning this clonotype: This likely comes from a read error, as the CDR3 has no conserved phenylalanine or tryptophan at its end. The chain joins TRBV4-3 to TRBJ2-7; TRBD2 matches 8 bases. The germline gives CDR1 LGHNA, CDR2 YSLEER. This CDR3 is 17 amino acids long. The CDR3 DNA sequence: TGCGCCAGCAACCAAGATGTCGGGGTAGCGGGATTTCTAGAGCAGTACTCC. Its translation is CASNQDVGVAGFLEQYS.

This chain connects TRBV12-3 or TRBV12-4 to TRBJ2-3; TRBD1 is a possible D gene (5 bases). V was clipped by 5 bases and J by 3 bases, with 12 bases between them. The CDR3 contains 14 residues. CDR3 residues: CASSPWPGTDTQYF. In DNA form, the CDR3 reads TGTGCCAGCAGTCCCTGGCCAGGGACAGATACGCAGTATTTT.

Many counts were recorded for this clonotype. The chain links TRBV18 to TRBJ2-3; D ambiguous. Per the germline V gene, CDR1 is KGHSH and CDR2 is LQKENI. This CDR3 is 16 amino acids long. V shed 0 bases and J shed 0 bases, with 10 bases lying between them. The CDR3 nucleotides are TGTGCCAGCTCACCACCGTTCATACGGAGCACAGATACGCAGTATTTT. Protein: CASSPPFIRSTDTQYF.

By its share, this clonotype is medium-sized. The gene calls are TRBV7-9 and TRBJ1-5; D gene ambiguous. Germline V gene data show CDR1 as SEHNR and CDR2 as FQNEAQ (reference sequence). CDR3 length equals 12 residues. The V gene lost 5 bases and the J gene lost 8 bases, with 10 bases spanning the gap. The CDR3 bases are TGTGCCAGCAGCCAAACCAGCGAGCCCCAGCATTTT. This gives the protein CASSQTSEPQHF.

The sample holds a few counts of this clonotype. V usage is TRBV6-5 and J usage is TRBJ2-1; a possible D gene is TRBD2 (5 bases). This CDR3 has 15 amino acids. The ends were cut back, 6 bases at V and 10 bases at J, with 22 bases in the middle. The germline CDR1 and CDR2 sequences are MNHEY and SVGAGI. The CDR3 loop reads CASRRPGTLREEQFF. As DNA, the CDR3 is TGTGCCAGCAGACGACCCGGCACCCTAAGGGAGGAGCAGTTCTTC.

Points on this clonotype: A single base separates this from a much larger clone, so it may be a read error. The CDR3 DNA is TGTGCCAGCAGCCACACTAGCGGGAGATTGAACGTTCAGTACTTC. It translates to CASSHTSGRLNVQYF. The chain joins TRBV3-1 to TRBJ2-4; 11 positions agree with TRBD2. Unmatched junction bases numbered 9, after V lost 3 bases and J lost 11 bases. The germline CDR1 and CDR2 sequences are LGHDT and YNNKEL (reference sequence). The CDR3 contains 15 residues.

Turning to this clonotype: A junction end diverges from the germline sequence, so it may reflect a read error. This chain joins TRBV20-1 and TRBJ2-7; 7 bases align to TRBD2. In germline, CDR1 is DFQATT, CDR2 SNEGSKA (reference sequence). CDR3 length equals 13 residues. CDR3 residues: CGARGGSYYEQYF. In nucleotides, the CDR3 is TGCGGTGCTAGAGGCGGGAGTTACTACGAGCAGTACTTC.